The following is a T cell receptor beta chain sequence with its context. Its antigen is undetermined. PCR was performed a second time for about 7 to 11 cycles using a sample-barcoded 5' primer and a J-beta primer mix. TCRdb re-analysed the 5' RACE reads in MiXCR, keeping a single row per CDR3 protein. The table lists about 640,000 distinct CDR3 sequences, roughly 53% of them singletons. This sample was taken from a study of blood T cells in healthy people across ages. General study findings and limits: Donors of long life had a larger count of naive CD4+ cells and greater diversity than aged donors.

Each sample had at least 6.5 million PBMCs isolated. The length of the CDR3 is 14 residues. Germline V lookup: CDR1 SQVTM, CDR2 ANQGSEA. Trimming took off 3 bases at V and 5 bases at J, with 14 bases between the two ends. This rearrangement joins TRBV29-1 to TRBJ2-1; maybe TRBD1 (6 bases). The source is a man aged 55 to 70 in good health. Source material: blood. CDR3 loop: CSVDRSGANNEQFF. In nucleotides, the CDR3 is TGCAGCGTTGACAGGTCAGGGGCCAACAATGAGCAGTTCTTC.